This TCR beta chain was found in a study of vaccination effects on CD4 cells after COVID-19. The germline CDR1 and CDR2 sequences are SGHNT and YYREEE (reference sequence). The length of the CDR3 is 15 residues. V lost 4 bases to trimming and J lost 5 bases, with 18 bases between them. The data were produced by immunoSEQ multiplex PCR, yet TCRdb's version contains in-frame clones alone and is incomplete. The sample lists 45,000 to 75,000 clones; more than 60% were seen once. Remarks on this clone: Its antigen is undetermined.

The culture ran for about 11 days, and then CD4+ T cells were isolated. Half-medium replacement with IL-2 medium occurred on days 3 and 7. Regarding the study as a whole: In the late period after vaccination, infection- and vaccine-induced clones contracted markedly.

The sequences come from CD4+ T cells from PBMCs cultured without peptide, collected before COVID-19 vaccination. This TCR was recovered from a human donor who received a COVID-19 vaccine. V gene TRBV5-4 combines with J gene TRBJ2-5; a weak D match, TRBD1 (6 bases). CDR3 bases: TGTGCCAGCAGCACCCAGACAGGACCGGGGGAGACCCAGTACTTC. Residues: CASSTQTGPGETQYF.